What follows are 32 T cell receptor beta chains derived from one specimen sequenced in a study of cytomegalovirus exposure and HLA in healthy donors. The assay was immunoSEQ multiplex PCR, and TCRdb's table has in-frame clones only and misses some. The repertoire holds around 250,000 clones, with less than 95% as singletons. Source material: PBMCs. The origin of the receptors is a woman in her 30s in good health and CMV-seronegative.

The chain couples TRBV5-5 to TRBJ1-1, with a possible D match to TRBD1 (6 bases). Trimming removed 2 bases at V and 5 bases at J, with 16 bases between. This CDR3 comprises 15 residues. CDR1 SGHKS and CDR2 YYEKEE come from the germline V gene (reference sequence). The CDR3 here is CASSLGLRGGTEAFF. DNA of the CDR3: TGTGCCAGCAGCTTAGGTCTTCGAGGGGGTACTGAAGCTTTCTTT.

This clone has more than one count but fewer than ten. The CDR3 loop reads CASSEAFYTGDTQYF. The CDR3 DNA is TGTGCCAGCAGTGAAGCCTTCTACACGGGAGATACGCAGTATTTT. The chain is built from TRBV6-1 and TRBJ2-3; D gene ambiguous. V was trimmed by 0 bases and J by 5 bases, leaving 12 bases between them. CDR1 MNHNS and CDR2 SASEGT come from the germline V gene. This CDR3 is 15 amino acids long.

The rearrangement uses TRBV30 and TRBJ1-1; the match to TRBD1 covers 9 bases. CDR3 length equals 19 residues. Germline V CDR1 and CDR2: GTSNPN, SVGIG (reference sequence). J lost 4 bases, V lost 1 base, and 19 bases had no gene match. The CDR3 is CAWSGETGQGRGSGTEAFF. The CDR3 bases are TGTGCCTGGAGTGGGGAGACGGGACAGGGAAGGGGGTCGGGCACTGAAGCTTTCTTT. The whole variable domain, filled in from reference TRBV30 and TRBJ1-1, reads SQTIHQWPATLVQPVGSPLSLECTVEGTSNPNLYWYRQAAGRGLQLLFYSVGIGQISSEVPQNLSASRPQDRQFILSSKKLLLSDSGFYLCAWSGETGQGRGSGTEAFFGQGTRLTVV.

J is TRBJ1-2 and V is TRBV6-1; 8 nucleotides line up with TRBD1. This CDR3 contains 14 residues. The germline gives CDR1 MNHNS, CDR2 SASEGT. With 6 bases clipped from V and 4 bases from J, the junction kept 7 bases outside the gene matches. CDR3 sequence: CASRGGRGLYGYTF. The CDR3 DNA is TGTGCCAGCAGGGGAGGCAGGGGGCTCTATGGCTACACCTTC.

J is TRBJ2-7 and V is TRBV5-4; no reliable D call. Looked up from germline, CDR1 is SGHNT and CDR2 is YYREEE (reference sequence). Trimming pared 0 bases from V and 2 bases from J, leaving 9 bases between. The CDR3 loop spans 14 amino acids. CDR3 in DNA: TGTGCCAGCAGCTTGGTGGGCAGACCCTACGAGCAGTACTTC. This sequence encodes CASSLVGRPYEQYF.

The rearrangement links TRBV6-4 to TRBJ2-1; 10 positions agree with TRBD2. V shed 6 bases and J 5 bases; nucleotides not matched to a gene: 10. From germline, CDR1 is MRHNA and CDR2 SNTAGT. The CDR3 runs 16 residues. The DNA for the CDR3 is TGTGCCAGCAGCCGCTTTACTAGCGGGAACCACAATGAGCAGTTCTTC. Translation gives CASSRFTSGNHNEQFF.

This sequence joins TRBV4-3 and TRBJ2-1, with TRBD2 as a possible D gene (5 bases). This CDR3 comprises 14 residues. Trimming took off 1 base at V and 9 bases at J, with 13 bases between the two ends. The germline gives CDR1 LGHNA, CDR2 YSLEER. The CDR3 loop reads CASSQARVDPEQFF. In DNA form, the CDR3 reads TGCGCCAGCAGCCAAGCGAGGGTGGATCCTGAGCAGTTCTTC.

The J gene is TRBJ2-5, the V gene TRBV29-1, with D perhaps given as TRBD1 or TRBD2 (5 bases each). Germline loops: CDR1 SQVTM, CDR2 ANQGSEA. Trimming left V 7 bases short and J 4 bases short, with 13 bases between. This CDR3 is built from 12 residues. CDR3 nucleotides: TGCAGCGCACGGGACCCAAGAGAGACCCAGTACTTC. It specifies CSARDPRETQYF. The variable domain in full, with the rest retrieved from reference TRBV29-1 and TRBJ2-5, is SAVISQKPSRDICQRGTSLTIQCQVDSQVTMMFWYRQQPGQSLTLIATANQGSEATYESGFVIDKFPISRPNLTFSTLTVSNMSPEDSSIYLCSARDPRETQYFGPGTRLLVL.

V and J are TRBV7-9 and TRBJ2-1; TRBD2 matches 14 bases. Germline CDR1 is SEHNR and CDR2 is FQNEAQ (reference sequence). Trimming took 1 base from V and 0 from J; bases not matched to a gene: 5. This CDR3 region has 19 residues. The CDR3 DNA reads TGTGCCAGCAGCTTAGTAGAGGGACTAGCGGGAGACTCCTACAATGAGCAGTTCTTC. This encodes CASSLVEGLAGDSYNEQFF.

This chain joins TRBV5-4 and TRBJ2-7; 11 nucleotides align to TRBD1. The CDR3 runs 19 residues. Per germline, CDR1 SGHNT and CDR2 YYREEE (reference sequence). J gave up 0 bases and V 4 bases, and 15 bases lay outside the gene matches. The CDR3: CASSKGGQGAMVSSYEQYF. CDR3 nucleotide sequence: TGTGCCAGCAGCAAGGGAGGACAGGGGGCTATGGTGAGCTCCTACGAGCAGTACTTC.

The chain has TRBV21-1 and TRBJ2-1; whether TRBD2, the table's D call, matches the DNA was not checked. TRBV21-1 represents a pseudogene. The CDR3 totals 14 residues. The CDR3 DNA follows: TGTGCCGGGGACGGGACTAGCTCCTACAATGAGCAGTTCTTC. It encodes CAGDGTSSYNEQFF.

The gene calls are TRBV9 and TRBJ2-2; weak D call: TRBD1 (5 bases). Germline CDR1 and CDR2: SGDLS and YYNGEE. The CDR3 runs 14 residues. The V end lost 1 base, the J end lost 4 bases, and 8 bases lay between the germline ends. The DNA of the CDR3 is TGTGCCAGCAGCGTACGGACACGCACCGGGGAGCTGTTTTTT. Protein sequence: CASSVRTRTGELFF.

The DNA of the CDR3 is TGCGCCCCCGGGAGGGATACGCAGTATTTT. It encodes CAPGRDTQYF. The chain has TRBV10-1 and TRBJ2-3, with TRBD2 matching over 7 bases. The CDR3 runs to 10 residues. V gave up 11 bases and J gave up 6 bases; unmatched junction bases: 2. Germline V gene sequence: CDR1 WNHNN, CDR2 SYGVQD (reference sequence).

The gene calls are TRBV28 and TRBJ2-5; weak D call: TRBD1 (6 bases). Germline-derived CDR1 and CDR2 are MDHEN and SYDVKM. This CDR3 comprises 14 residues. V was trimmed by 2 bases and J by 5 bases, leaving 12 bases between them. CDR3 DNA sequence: TGTGCCAGCAGTTTACCCAGGGGTTGGGAGACCCAGTACTTC. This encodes CASSLPRGWETQYF.

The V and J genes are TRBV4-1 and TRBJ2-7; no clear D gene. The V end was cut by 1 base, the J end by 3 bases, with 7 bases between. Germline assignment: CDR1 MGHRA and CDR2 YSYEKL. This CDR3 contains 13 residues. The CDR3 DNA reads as TGCGCCAGCAGCCAAGCTTCCAGCTACGAGCAGTACTTC. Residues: CASSQASSYEQYF.

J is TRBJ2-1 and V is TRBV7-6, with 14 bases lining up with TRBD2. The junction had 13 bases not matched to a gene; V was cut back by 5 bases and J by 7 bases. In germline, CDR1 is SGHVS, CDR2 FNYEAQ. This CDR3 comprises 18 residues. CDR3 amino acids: CASSPMTSGRVGGNEQFF. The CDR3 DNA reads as TGTGCCAGCAGCCCCATGACTAGCGGGAGGGTAGGTGGTAATGAGCAGTTCTTC.

Here the CDR3 reads CASSQDFAGVTGELFF. CDR3 DNA sequence: TGCGCCAGCAGCCAAGATTTCGCAGGGGTGACCGGGGAGCTGTTTTTT. This sequence joins TRBV4-3 and TRBJ2-2, with TRBD1 as a possible D gene (6 bases). The CDR3 loop spans 16 amino acids. Trimming pared 0 bases from V and 5 bases from J, leaving 13 bases between. Germline CDR1 LGHNA, CDR2 YSLEER.

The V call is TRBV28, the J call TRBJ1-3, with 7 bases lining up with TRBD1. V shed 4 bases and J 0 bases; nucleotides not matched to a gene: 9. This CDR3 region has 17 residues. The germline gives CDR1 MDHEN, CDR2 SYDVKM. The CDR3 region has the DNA TGTGCCAGCAGTTCACCGGGACAGCATTTCTCTGGAAACACCATATATTTT. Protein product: CASSSPGQHFSGNTIYF.

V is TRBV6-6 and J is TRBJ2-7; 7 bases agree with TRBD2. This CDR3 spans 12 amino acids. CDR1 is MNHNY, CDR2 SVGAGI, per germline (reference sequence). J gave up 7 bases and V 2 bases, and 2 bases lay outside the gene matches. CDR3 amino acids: CASSYREGEQYF. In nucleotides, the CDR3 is TGTGCCAGCAGTTACAGGGAGGGAGAGCAGTACTTC.

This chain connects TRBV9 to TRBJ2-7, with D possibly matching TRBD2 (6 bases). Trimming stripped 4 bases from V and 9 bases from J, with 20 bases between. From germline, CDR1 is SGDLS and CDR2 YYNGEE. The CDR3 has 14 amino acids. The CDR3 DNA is TGTGCCAGCAGCCCCCCCGGGGGATCTAGGAGGCAGTACTTC. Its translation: CASSPPGGSRRQYF.

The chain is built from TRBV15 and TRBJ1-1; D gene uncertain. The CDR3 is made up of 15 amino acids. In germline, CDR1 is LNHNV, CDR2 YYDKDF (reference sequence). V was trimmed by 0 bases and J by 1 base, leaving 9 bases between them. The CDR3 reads CATSRDKWKNTEAFF. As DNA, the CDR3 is TGTGCCACCAGCAGAGATAAATGGAAGAACACTGAAGCTTTCTTT.

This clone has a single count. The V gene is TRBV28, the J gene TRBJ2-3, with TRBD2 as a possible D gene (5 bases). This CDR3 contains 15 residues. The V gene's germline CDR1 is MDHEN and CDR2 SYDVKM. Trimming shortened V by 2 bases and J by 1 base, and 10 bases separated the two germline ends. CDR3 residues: CASSLGSSGTDTQYF. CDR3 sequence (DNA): TGTGCCAGCAGTTTAGGGAGCTCTGGCACAGATACGCAGTATTTT.

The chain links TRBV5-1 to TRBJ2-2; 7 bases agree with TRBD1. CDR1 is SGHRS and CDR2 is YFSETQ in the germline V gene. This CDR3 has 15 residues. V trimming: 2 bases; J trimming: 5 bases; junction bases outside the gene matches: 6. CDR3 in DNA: TGCGCCAGCAGCTTCGGGACCAGGGGGACCGGGGAGCTGTTTTTT. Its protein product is CASSFGTRGTGELFF. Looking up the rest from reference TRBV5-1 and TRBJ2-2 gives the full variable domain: KAGVTQTPRYLIKTRGQQVTLSCSPISGHRSVSWYQQTPGQGLQFLFEYFSETQRNKGNFPGRFSGRQFSNSRSEMNVSTLELGDSALYLCASSFGTRGTGELFFGEGSRLTVL.

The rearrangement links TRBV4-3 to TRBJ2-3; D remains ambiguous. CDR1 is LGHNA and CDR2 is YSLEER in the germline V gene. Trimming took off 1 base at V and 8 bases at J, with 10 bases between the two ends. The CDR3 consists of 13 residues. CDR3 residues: CASSQVDESTQYF. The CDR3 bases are TGCGCCAGCAGCCAAGTGGACGAGAGTACGCAGTATTTT.

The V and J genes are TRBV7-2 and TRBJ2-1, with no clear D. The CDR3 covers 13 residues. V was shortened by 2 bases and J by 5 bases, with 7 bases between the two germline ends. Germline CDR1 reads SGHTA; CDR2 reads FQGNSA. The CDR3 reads CASSLPDNNEQFF. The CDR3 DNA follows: TGTGCCAGCAGCTTACCCGACAACAATGAGCAGTTCTTC. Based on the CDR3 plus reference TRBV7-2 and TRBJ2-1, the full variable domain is GAGVSQSPSNKVTEKGKDVELRCDPISGHTALYWYRQSLGQGLEFLIYFQGNSAPDKSGLPSDRFSAERTGGSVSTLTIQRTQQEDSAVYLCASSLPDNNEQFFGPGTRLTVL.

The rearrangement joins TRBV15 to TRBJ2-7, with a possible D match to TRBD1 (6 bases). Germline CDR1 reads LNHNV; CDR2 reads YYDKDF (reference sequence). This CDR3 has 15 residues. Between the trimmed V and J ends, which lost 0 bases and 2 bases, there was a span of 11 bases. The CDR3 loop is CATSRDTGRAYEQYF. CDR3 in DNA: TGTGCCACCAGCAGAGACACAGGGCGCGCCTACGAGCAGTACTTC.

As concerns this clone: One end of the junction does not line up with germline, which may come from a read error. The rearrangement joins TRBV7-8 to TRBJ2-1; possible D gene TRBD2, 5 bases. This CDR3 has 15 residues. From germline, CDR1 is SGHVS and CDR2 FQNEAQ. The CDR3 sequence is CASIKVASAYNEQFF. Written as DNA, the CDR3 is TGTGCCAGCATCAAAGTAGCGTCGGCCTATAATGAGCAGTTCTTC. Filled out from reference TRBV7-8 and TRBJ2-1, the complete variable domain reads GAGVSQSPRYKVAKRGQDVALRCDPISGHVSLFWYQQALGQGPEFLTYFQNEAQLDKSGLPSDRFFAERPEGSVSTLKIQRTQQEDSAVYLCASIKVASAYNEQFFGPGTRLTVL.

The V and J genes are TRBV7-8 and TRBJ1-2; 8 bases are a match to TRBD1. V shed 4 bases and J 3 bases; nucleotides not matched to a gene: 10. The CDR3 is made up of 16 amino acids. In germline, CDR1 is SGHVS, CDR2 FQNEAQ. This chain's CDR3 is CASSYTRGQGYYGYTF. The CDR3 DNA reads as TGTGCCAGCAGCTACACTAGAGGACAGGGCTACTATGGCTACACCTTC.

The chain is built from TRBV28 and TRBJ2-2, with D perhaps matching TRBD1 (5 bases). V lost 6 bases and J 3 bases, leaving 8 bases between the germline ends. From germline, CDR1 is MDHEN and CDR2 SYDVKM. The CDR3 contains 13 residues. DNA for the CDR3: TGTGCCAGCAGGGGGCTGGACACCGGGGAGCTGTTTTTT. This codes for CASRGLDTGELFF. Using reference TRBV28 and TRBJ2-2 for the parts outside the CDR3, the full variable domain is DVKVTQSSRYLVKRTGEKVFLECVQDMDHENMFWYRQDPGLGLRLIYFSYDVKMKEKGDIPEGYSVSREKKERFSLILESASTNQTSMYLCASRGLDTGELFFGEGSRLTVL.

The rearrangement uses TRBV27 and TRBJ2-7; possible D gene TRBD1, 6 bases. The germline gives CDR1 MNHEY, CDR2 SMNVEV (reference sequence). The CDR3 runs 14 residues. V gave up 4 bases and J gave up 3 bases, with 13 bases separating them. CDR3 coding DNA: TGTGCCAGCAGTTCGGGGACATCATTCTACGAGCAGTACTTC. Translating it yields CASSSGTSFYEQYF.

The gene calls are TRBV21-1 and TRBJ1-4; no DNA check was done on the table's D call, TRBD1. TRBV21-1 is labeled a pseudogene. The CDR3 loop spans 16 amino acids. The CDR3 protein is CASSVQGLPTNEKLFF. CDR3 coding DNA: TGTGCCAGCAGCGTTCAGGGTCTACCAACAAATGAAAAACTGTTTTTT.

The CDR3 sequence: CSVRLGPTTQYF. As DNA, the CDR3 is TGCAGCGTGCGCCTAGGCCCCACGACGCAGTATTTT. V gene TRBV29-1 combines with J gene TRBJ2-3; D unresolved. V lost 6 bases and J 9 bases, leaving 16 bases between the germline ends. Germline V gives CDR1 SQVTM, CDR2 ANQGSEA. The CDR3 extends over 12 amino acids.